The entry below gives a single T cell receptor (beta chain) sequence along with its context. The antigen remains unidentified. In building TCR beta libraries, iRepertoire HTBI primers were used together with Arm-PCR of CDR3 regions. TCRdb itself ran the multiplex PCR reads through MiXCR, one entry per CDR3 protein. The table shows about 420,000 distinct CDR3 sequences, with less than 20% occurring only once. The data originate from a study of regulatory T cells in long-lasting Graves disease. Findings of the study overall: Shared public clonotypes totalled about 2,800 in persistent patients, compared with over 800 in new patients.

Time point specified: newly diagnosed GD, antithyroid drugs for less than 3 months. Preparation of the TCR library used RNA extracted from PBMCs. The sample also formed part of further work on T cells in Graves' hyperthyroidism and ophthalmopathy. That work states: The study left out patients who had uncontrolled infection, other autoimmune disease, pregnancy or lactation. Researchers found most expanded thyroid clonotypes above 0.001 in blood as well.

The receptor comes from a woman between 18 and 30 years old with Graves disease. Sequenced material: peripheral blood mononuclear cells (PBMCs), taken at new diagnosis, from a patient treated with antithyroid drugs.

Here the CDR3 reads CASSQEPPLLAGARSEQFF. In nucleotides, the CDR3 is TGTGCCAGCAGCCAAGAACCGCCTTTACTAGCGGGGGCCAGGAGTGAGCAGTTCTTC. The rearrangement links TRBV3-1 to TRBJ2-1; 11 bases match TRBD2. The germline V gene encodes CDR1 LGHDT and CDR2 YNNKEL (reference sequence). The CDR3 length is 19 residues. Unmatched junction bases numbered 16, after V lost 0 bases and J lost 9 bases.